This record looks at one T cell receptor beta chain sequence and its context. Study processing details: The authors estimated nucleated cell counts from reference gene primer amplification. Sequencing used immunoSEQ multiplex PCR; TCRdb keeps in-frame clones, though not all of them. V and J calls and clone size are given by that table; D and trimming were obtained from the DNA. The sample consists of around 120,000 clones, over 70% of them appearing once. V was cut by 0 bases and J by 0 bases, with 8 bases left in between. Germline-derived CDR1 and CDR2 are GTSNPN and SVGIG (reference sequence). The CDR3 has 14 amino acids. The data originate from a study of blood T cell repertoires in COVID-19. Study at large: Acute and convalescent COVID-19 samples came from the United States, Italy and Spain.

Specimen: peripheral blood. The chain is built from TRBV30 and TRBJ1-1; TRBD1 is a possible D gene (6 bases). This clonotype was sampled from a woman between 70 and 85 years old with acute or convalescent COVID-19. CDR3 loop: CAWSVQGMNTEAFF. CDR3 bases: TGTGCCTGGAGTGTACAGGGAATGAACACTGAAGCTTTCTTT.